One and the same sample provided the 15 T cell receptor beta chains below, sequenced in a study of blood T cell repertoires in COVID-19. Generated by immunoSEQ multiplex PCR, the TCRdb table keeps only in-frame clones and is missing some. This sample yields around 300,000 clones, of which 85% to 90% are seen a single time; roughly 2.5% belongs to the top ten. Sequenced material: PBMCs or T cells enriched from blood (not recorded which). The receptor set was obtained from a woman under 30 who had recovered from COVID-19.

The V gene is TRBV11-2, the J gene TRBJ1-1; D unresolved. Trimming cost V 5 bases and J 3 bases, with 10 bases left between them. This CDR3 comprises 13 residues. CDR1 and CDR2 from the germline V gene are SGHAT and FQNNGV. CDR3 DNA: TGTGCCAGCAGCCAGGAGAGGGACACTGAAGCTTTCTTT. Protein: CASSQERDTEAFF.

The chain has TRBV12-5 and TRBJ2-7; TRBD2 is a possible D gene (5 bases). The CDR3 sequence is 17 residues long. Trimming stripped 0 bases from V and 2 bases from J, with 17 bases between. The germline gives CDR1 LGHNT, CDR2 FRNRAP. The CDR3 DNA sequence: TGTGCTAGTGGTTTGGTAATAGCGACATCCCTCACCTACGAGCAGTACTTC. As protein: CASGLVIATSLTYEQYF.

This clone was detected only once. V gene TRBV6-2 or TRBV6-3 combines with J gene TRBJ1-1; D call uncertain. The germline gives CDR1 MNHEY, CDR2 SVGEGT. The CDR3 runs to 15 residues. The germline V and J ends were trimmed by 2 bases and 5 bases, with 15 bases remaining between them. The CDR3 coding sequence is TGTGCCAGCAGTTACGAGGGTGCCGGGGAAACTGAAGCTTTCTTT. Protein product: CASSYEGAGETEAFF.

This clone was seen only once. The V gene is TRBV9, the J gene TRBJ2-7; 9 bases agree with TRBD2. After removal of 3 bases from V and 5 bases from J, the junction contained 6 bases not matched to a gene. Germline V CDR1 and CDR2: SGDLS, YYNGEE. This CDR3 spans 14 amino acids. DNA for the CDR3: TGTGCCAGCAGCGGTAGCGGGGGCTCAAACGAGCAGTACTTC. Protein product: CASSGSGGSNEQYF. The full variable domain, in which reference TRBV9 and TRBJ2-7 provide the parts outside the CDR3, is DSGVTQTPKHLITATGQRVTLRCSPRSGDLSVYWYQQSLDQGLQFLIQYYNGEERAKGNILERFSAQQFPDLHSELNLSSLELGDSALYFCASSGSGGSNEQYFGPGTRLTVT.

This chain joins TRBV5-6 and TRBJ1-2; maybe TRBD1 (6 bases). With 0 bases removed from V and 4 bases from J, the gap between germline ends came to 22 bases. CDR3 length equals 18 residues. Germline-derived CDR1 and CDR2 are SGHDT and YYEEEE. CDR3 sequence (DNA): TGTGCCAGCAGCTTGGTCTCTCCCGGGACACCCTCCTTCTATGGCTACACCTTC. Its protein is CASSLVSPGTPSFYGYTF.

This sequence joins TRBV12-3 or TRBV12-4 and TRBJ1-2, with TRBD1 as a possible D gene (5 bases). The CDR3 is made up of 11 amino acids. The CDR3 spells CASLARGGYTF. The DNA for the CDR3 is TGTGCTTCGCTGGCTCGGGGGGGCTACACCTTC.

V and J are TRBV11-2 and TRBJ1-5; a weak D match, TRBD1 (6 bases). The CDR3 extends over 16 amino acids. From germline, CDR1 is SGHAT and CDR2 FQNNGV. Trimming cost V 0 bases and J 2 bases, with 11 bases left between them. The CDR3 protein is CASSLEGALRNQPQHF. The CDR3, as DNA: TGTGCCAGCAGCTTAGAGGGGGCATTGCGCAATCAGCCCCAGCATTTT.

The CDR3 protein is CASSSDRGQDEQYF. CDR3 DNA: TGTGCCAGCAGCTCTGACAGGGGGCAGGATGAGCAGTACTTC. The chain uses TRBV7-9 and TRBJ2-7, with 10 positions matching TRBD1. Trimming cost V 4 bases and J 7 bases; bases outside gene matches: 7. Per germline, CDR1 SEHNR and CDR2 FQNEAQ (reference sequence). This CDR3 region has 14 residues.

This clone turned up a few times. This chain connects TRBV6-4 to TRBJ1-6; no clear D. The CDR3 has 13 residues. Germline lookup yields CDR1 MRHNA and CDR2 SNTAGT. V was shortened by 0 bases and J by 8 bases, with 5 bases between the two germline ends. CDR3 bases: TGTGCCAGCAGTGACTCTGAGGATTCACCCCTCCACTTT. Translated: CASSDSEDSPLHF.

There are a few counts of this clone. The CDR3 region is CASSSGWGPQHF. In DNA, the CDR3 is TGTGCCAGCAGCAGCGGGTGGGGGCCCCAGCATTTT. The V and J genes are TRBV5-8 and TRBJ1-5; D is uncertain. The V gene lost 4 bases and the J gene lost 9 bases, with 11 bases spanning the gap. Germline CDR1 SGHTS, CDR2 YDEGEE. The CDR3 is made up of 12 amino acids.

This chain links TRBV2 with TRBJ1-6; D gene uncertain. The CDR3 length is 16 residues. V shed 2 bases and J shed 13 bases, with 21 bases lying between them. Looked up from germline, CDR1 is SNHLY and CDR2 is FYNNEI. The CDR3 protein is CASSESGLVNSSPLHF. CDR3 coding DNA: TGTGCCAGCAGTGAATCAGGACTGGTAAATTCTTCGCCCCTCCACTTT.

The rearrangement links TRBV5-1 to TRBJ2-7; tentative D call: TRBD2 (7 bases). This CDR3 comprises 14 residues. V was cut by 0 bases and J by 5 bases, with 12 bases left in between. CDR1 is SGHRS and CDR2 is YFSETQ in the germline V gene. In DNA, the CDR3 is TGCGCCAGCAGCTTGGCCGTAGGGGGGGACGAGCAGTACTTC. This gives the protein CASSLAVGGDEQYF.

CDR3 residues: CASSYSNTDDSPLHF. In DNA, the CDR3 is TGTGCCAGCAGTTACTCGAACACAGACGATTCACCCCTCCACTTT. V is TRBV6-5 and J is TRBJ1-6; D is uncertain. This CDR3 comprises 15 residues. Germline V gene lookup returns CDR1 MNHEY and CDR2 SVGAGI. V was trimmed by 0 bases and J by 8 bases, leaving 11 bases between them.

The chain carries TRBV5-1 and TRBJ2-1, with D possibly matching TRBD2 (6 bases). There are 15 residues in the CDR3. Between the trimmed V and J ends, which lost 0 bases and 4 bases, there was a span of 11 bases. Germline V gives CDR1 SGHRS, CDR2 YFSETQ. CDR3 region: CASSLARGLYNEQFF. CDR3 in DNA: TGCGCCAGCAGCTTGGCGAGGGGACTTTACAATGAGCAGTTCTTC.

The rearrangement uses TRBV4-2 and TRBJ2-3, with TRBD2 identical over 8 bases. This CDR3 contains 17 residues. J was trimmed by 6 bases and V by 3 bases; bases with no gene match: 14. Germline assignment: CDR1 LGHNA and CDR2 YNFKEQ. The CDR3 sequence is CASSHPRGRGVSDTQYF. In nucleotides, the CDR3 is TGTGCCAGCAGCCACCCGCGGGGGCGGGGGGTTAGCGATACGCAGTATTTT.